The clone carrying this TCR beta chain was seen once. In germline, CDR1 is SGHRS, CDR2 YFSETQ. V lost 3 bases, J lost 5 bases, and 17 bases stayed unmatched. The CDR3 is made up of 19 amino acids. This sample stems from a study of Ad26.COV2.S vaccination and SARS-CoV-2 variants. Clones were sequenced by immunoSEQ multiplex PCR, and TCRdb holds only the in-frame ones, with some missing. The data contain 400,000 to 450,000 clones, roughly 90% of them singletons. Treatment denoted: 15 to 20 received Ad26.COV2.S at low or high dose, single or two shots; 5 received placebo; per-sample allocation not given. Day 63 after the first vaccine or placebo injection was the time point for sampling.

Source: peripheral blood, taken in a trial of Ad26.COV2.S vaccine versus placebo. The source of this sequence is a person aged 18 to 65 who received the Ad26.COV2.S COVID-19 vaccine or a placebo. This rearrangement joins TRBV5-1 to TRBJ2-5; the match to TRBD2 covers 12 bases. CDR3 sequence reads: CASSSPGLSSGGAEETQYF. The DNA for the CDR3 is TGCGCCAGCAGCTCCCCCGGCCTCTCTAGCGGGGGGGCCGAGGAGACCCAGTACTTC.